One and the same sample provided the 18 T cell receptor beta chains below, sequenced in a study of blood T cells in healthy people across ages. Together with a sample-barcoded 5' primer, a J-beta primer mix was included in a second PCR lasting roughly 6 to 12 cycles. TCRdb reprocessed the 5' RACE reads with MiXCR, giving one entry per CDR3 protein. The sample has about 970,000 distinct CDR3 sequences, just over 50% seen once; the top ten hold about 20%. Sequenced: blood. These TCRs come from a woman aged 55-70 years in good health.

The rearrangement joins TRBV20-1 to TRBJ1-1, with a weak D call TRBD1 (5 bases). The CDR3 has 14 residues. In germline, CDR1 is DFQATT, CDR2 SNEGSKA (reference sequence). The germline V and J ends were trimmed by 0 bases and 11 bases, with 19 bases remaining between them. The CDR3 coding sequence is TGCAGTGCTAGAGATCAGGGCTTCGCTTCAGGGGCTTTCTTT. This sequence encodes CSARDQGFASGAFF.

The table lists this clonotype with a few counts. V and J are TRBV28 and TRBJ2-1; 12 bases agree with TRBD2. Trimming cost V 4 bases and J 8 bases; bases outside gene matches: 6. Germline assignment: CDR1 MDHEN and CDR2 SYDVKM. The CDR3 totals 15 residues. For the CDR3, the DNA is TGTGCCAGCAGTTCATGGACTAGCGGGAAGTATGAGCAGTTCTTC. It specifies CASSSWTSGKYEQFF.

The chain employs TRBV27 and TRBJ2-7, with 9 bases aligning to TRBD1. V trimming: 0 bases; J trimming: 8 bases; junction bases outside the gene matches: 5. This CDR3 has 14 amino acids. CDR1 is MNHEY and CDR2 is SMNVEV in the germline V gene (reference sequence). The CDR3 nucleotides are TGTGCCAGCAGTTTATCGACAGGGGGGTACCAGCAGTACTTC. Residues: CASSLSTGGYQQYF.

This rearrangement joins TRBV11-1 to TRBJ1-1; D remains unclear. The CDR3 totals 14 residues. The germline V gene encodes CDR1 SGHAT and CDR2 FQDESV (reference sequence). Between the trimmed V and J ends, which lost 5 bases and 5 bases, there was a span of 15 bases. The CDR3 DNA sequence: TGTGCCAGCAGCCCCCTGTGGGTCGGAACTGAAGCTTTCTTT. This encodes CASSPLWVGTEAFF.

The chain carries TRBV5-5 and TRBJ2-6; D not certain. The V and J ends lost 1 base and 0 bases respectively, with 5 bases between them. CDR1 and CDR2 (germline): SGHKS, YYEKEE (reference sequence). The CDR3 sequence is 15 residues long. CDR3 sequence (DNA): TGTGCCAGCAGCTTGAGGACCTCTGGGGCCAACGTCCTGACTTTC. It specifies CASSLRTSGANVLTF.

V usage is TRBV29-1 and J usage is TRBJ2-3; D is perhaps TRBD2 (6 bases). Germline lookup yields CDR1 SQVTM and CDR2 ANQGSEA. Trimming removed 4 bases at V and 0 bases at J, with 11 bases between. CDR3 length equals 14 residues. The CDR3 region is CSVAERESTDTQYF. The CDR3 nucleotides read TGCAGCGTTGCAGAACGGGAGAGCACAGATACGCAGTATTTT.

This clonotype was found many times. The rearrangement uses TRBV28 and TRBJ2-3; the match to TRBD1 covers 11 bases. Germline V lookup: CDR1 MDHEN, CDR2 SYDVKM. V shed 3 bases, J shed 3 bases, and the junction held 2 bases outside the gene matches. This CDR3 has 15 amino acids. Here the CDR3 reads CASSLGTGGTDTQYF. The CDR3 DNA sequence: TGTGCCAGCAGTTTGGGGACAGGGGGAACAGATACGCAGTATTTT. The entire variable domain, with the rest obtained from reference TRBV28 and TRBJ2-3, is as follows: DVKVTQSSRYLVKRTGEKVFLECVQDMDHENMFWYRQDPGLGLRLIYFSYDVKMKEKGDIPEGYSVSREKKERFSLILESASTNQTSMYLCASSLGTGGTDTQYFGPGTRLTVL.

The V call is TRBV14, the J call TRBJ2-3; TRBD2 matches 8 bases. CDR1 and CDR2 from the germline V gene are SGHDN and FVKESK. V was pared by 8 bases and J by 3 bases, with 16 bases of the junction left unmatched. CDR3 size: 17 residues. The CDR3 loop reads CASGHMSGRGGTDTQYF. The CDR3 region has the DNA TGTGCCAGCGGTCATATGAGCGGGAGAGGAGGTACAGATACGCAGTATTTT.

This clonotype was picked up a small number of times. This chain joins TRBV5-1 and TRBJ2-6; 7 nucleotides match TRBD1. CDR1 and CDR2 from the germline V gene are SGHRS and YFSETQ. Unmatched junction bases numbered 11, after V lost 8 bases and J lost 0 bases. The CDR3 has 17 amino acids. The CDR3 loop reads CASVSGTAFSGANVLTF. CDR3 in DNA: TGCGCCAGTGTATCCGGGACAGCCTTCTCTGGGGCCAACGTCCTGACTTTC.

This chain connects TRBV15 to TRBJ2-3, with no clear D. The CDR3 extends over 13 amino acids. Germline V CDR1 and CDR2: LNHNV, YYDKDF (reference sequence). Deletions cut 1 base from V and 1 base from J, with 3 bases between. The CDR3, as DNA: TGTGCCACCAGCAGAGGCCGCACAGATACGCAGTATTTT. Its translation is CATSRGRTDTQYF.

V and J are TRBV20-1 and TRBJ2-4, with 9 bases identical to TRBD2. TRBJ2-7 explains the end of the DNA better; the J call may be wrong. In germline, CDR1 is DFQATT, CDR2 SNEGSKA (reference sequence). The CDR3 extends over 13 amino acids. The CDR3 loop is CSAGPAGGNEQYF. In nucleotides, the CDR3 is TGCAGTGCGGGACCAGCGGGAGGAAACGAGCAGTACTTC.

V and J are TRBV15 and TRBJ1-4, with D possibly matching TRBD1 (5 bases). CDR1 and CDR2 from the germline V gene are LNHNV and YYDKDF (reference sequence). Trimming took off 5 bases at V and 0 bases at J, with 13 bases between the two ends. This CDR3 is 16 amino acids long. This CDR3 is CATSSRSGPTNEKLFF. The DNA for the CDR3 is TGTGCCACCAGCTCCCGGTCAGGGCCAACTAATGAAAAACTGTTTTTT.

The V call is TRBV20-1, the J call TRBJ2-3, with D maybe TRBD2 (6 bases). V dropped 3 bases and J dropped 10 bases, with 20 bases sitting between them. CDR3 length: 14 residues. Looked up from germline, CDR1 is DFQATT and CDR2 is SNEGSKA (reference sequence). The CDR3 DNA reads TGCAGTGCTAGTACGACGGGAGAACCCCCCCCGCAGTATTTT. Amino acids: CSASTTGEPPPQYF.

The chain carries TRBV12-3 or TRBV12-4 and TRBJ2-2; D gene unclear. The ends were cut back, 0 bases at V and 3 bases at J, with 8 bases in the middle. The CDR3 spans 15 residues. In DNA form, the CDR3 reads TGTGCCAGCAGTTTAGCGCTTACCTACACCGGGGAGCTGTTTTTT. Translating it yields CASSLALTYTGELFF.

This clonotype was seen a handful of times. V usage is TRBV29-1 and J usage is TRBJ1-2; TRBD1 matches 7 bases. Trimming cost V 5 bases and J 8 bases; bases outside gene matches: 11. Looked up from germline, CDR1 is SQVTM and CDR2 is ANQGSEA. The CDR3 sequence is 13 residues long. CDR3: CSVHNPTGKGYTF. The CDR3 DNA sequence: TGCAGCGTTCACAATCCGACAGGGAAAGGCTACACCTTC.

V usage is TRBV20-1 and J usage is TRBJ2-1; D ambiguous. With 3 bases removed from V and 3 bases from J, the gap between germline ends came to 15 bases. Germline V CDR1 and CDR2: DFQATT, SNEGSKA (reference sequence). The CDR3 spans 15 residues. CDR3 nucleotide sequence: TGCAGTGCTAGGGATAGGGCGTTTCTCTACAATGAGCAGTTCTTC. It is translated as CSARDRAFLYNEQFF.

The gene calls are TRBV12-3 or TRBV12-4 and TRBJ2-7, with 8 bases matching TRBD1. The V gene end was trimmed by 6 bases and the J gene end by 1 base; junction bases not matched to a gene: 5. This CDR3 region has 14 residues. CDR3 nucleotides: TGTGCCAGCAGCCCATGGGACAGGTCCTACGAGCAGTACTTC. Encoded protein: CASSPWDRSYEQYF.

The chain recombines TRBV7-2 with TRBJ2-4, with TRBD2 matching over 14 bases. TRBJ2-7 explains the end of the DNA better; the J call may be wrong. This CDR3 is built from 15 residues. The V gene's germline CDR1 is SGHTA and CDR2 FQGNSA. The CDR3: CASSLAGLAGDEQYF. In nucleotides, the CDR3 is TGTGCCAGCAGCTTGGCGGGACTAGCGGGAGACGAGCAGTACTTC.